This is a list of T cell receptor beta chains from one sample in a study of a mutant IDH1 vaccine in newly diagnosed glioma. Sequencing was performed with immunoSEQ multiplex PCR; in TCRdb, only in-frame clones are kept and a portion is missing. The repertoire has tens of thousands of clones, roughly 93% of them found once; the top ten carry 0.95% to 1.5%. The material was PBMCs, obtained from a glioma patient treated with radiotherapy, temozolomide or both. Every receptor here comes from a man aged 35 to 55 with glioma. Each CDR3 is given with its conserved first and last residue. Fields, in order: clone size, D gene, J gene, V gene, CDR3 DNA, CDR3 protein. A D gene is named only where the DNA matches it firmly. Some rows have no size entry. The others give once, few or many, or a class for an expanded clone.

- - TRBJ2-3 TRBV27 TGTGCCAGCAGCCTAGACAGGTTAGATACGCAGTATTTT CASSLDRLDTQYF
- TRBD1 TRBJ1-2 TRBV11-2 TGTGCCAGCAGCTGGGACAGAGCCGCTAACTATGGCTACACCTTC CASSWDRAANYGYTF
- - TRBJ2-3 TRBV5-1 TGCGCCAGCAGCTTGGTGCCTAGCGGCACAGATACGCAGTATTTT CASSLVPSGTDTQYF
- - TRBJ2-3 TRBV5-4 TGTGCCAGCAGCCCCGACTCGAACACAGATACGCAGTATTTT CASSPDSNTDTQYF
- - TRBJ2-1 TRBV11-2 TGTGCCAGCAGCCGGGGCGACCGTGCCAACATAGATGAGCAGTTCTTC CASSRGDRANIDEQFF
- - TRBJ1-4 TRBV18 TGTGCCAGCTCACCGCTTAAGGCAGGGCGGGGTGAAAAACTGTTTTTT CASSPLKAGRGEKLFF
- - TRBJ1-3 TRBV27 TGTGCCAGCAGTTTATCCGGCACCAGTGGAAACACCATATATTTT CASSLSGTSGNTIYF
- - TRBJ1-2 TRBV2 TGTGCCAGCAGTGAAGGGGGTGGCTACACCTTC CASSEGGGYTF
- TRBD1 TRBJ1-5 TRBV25-1 TGTGCCAGCAGTGAATATGGGGGACAGGGACACCAGCCCCAGCATTTT CASSEYGGQGHQPQHF
- - TRBJ2-7 TRBV19 TGTGCCAGTAGTATCCAGGGCCACTACGAGCAGTACTTC CASSIQGHYEQYF
- TRBD1 TRBJ1-2 TRBV28 TGTGCCAGCAGTACGTCCGGGACAGACGCCACCTTC CASSTSGTDATF
- TRBD1 TRBJ2-2 TRBV10-3 TGTGCCACCTCAGGACAGGGGGCCGACGGGGAGCTGTTTTTT CATSGQGADGELFF
- - TRBJ2-1 TRBV20-1 TGCAGTGCTCATAATCGCGATGAGCAGTTCTTC CSAHNRDEQFF
- - TRBJ2-5 TRBV18 TGTGCCAGCTCACCACCACCACGCCAGGAGACCCAGTACTTC CASSPPPRQETQYF
- TRBD2 TRBJ2-5 TRBV10-3 TGTGCCATCAGTGAGTCAGCGGGGGGTCAAGAGACCCAGTACTTC CAISESAGGQETQYF
- - TRBJ1-5 TRBV4-2 TGTGCCAGCAGCCAAGAGGTAGGAGGCCAGCCCCAGCATTTT CASSQEVGGQPQHF
once - TRBJ2-1 TRBV5-6 TGTGCCAGCAGCCCCGGGACGAGCAATGAGCAGTTCTTC CASSPGTSNEQFF
- - TRBJ2-7 TRBV7-9 TGTGCCAGCAGCTTAGTTGGCAGGGCCAACGAGCAGTACTTC CASSLVGRANEQYF
- TRBD2 TRBJ2-5 TRBV27 TGTGCCAGCAGTTCGAGTGCCAGACTAGCGGGGAAACAAGAGACCCAGTACTTC CASSSSARLAGKQETQYF
once - TRBJ2-5 TRBV2 TGTGCCAGCAGTGAAGGCAGGGGTTACGAGACCCAGTACTTC CASSEGRGYETQYF
- - TRBJ2-6 TRBV27 TGTGCCAGCTTCCCCACCGGGGCCCTCTCTGGGGCCAACGTCCTGACTTTC CASFPTGALSGANVLTF
- - TRBJ2-1 TRBV9 TGTGCCAGCAGCCCTCGACTGACCTCCTACAATGAGCAGTTCTTC CASSPRLTSYNEQFF
- TRBD1 TRBJ1-5 TRBV6-5 TGTGCCAGCAGTGACAGGGGAAGCGATCAGCCCCAGCATTTT CASSDRGSDQPQHF
few - TRBJ1-2 TRBV27 TGTGCCAGCAGGTCTCAACAGGACTACTATGGCTACACCTTC CASRSQQDYYGYTF
- TRBD1 TRBJ1-1 TRBV19 TGTGCCAGTAGTCTCGACAGGGGTGGGACTGAAGCTTTCTTT CASSLDRGGTEAFF
- TRBD1 TRBJ2-7 TRBV9 TGTGCCAGCAGCGTAGGACAGGGGCTTGCCTACGAGCAGTACTTC CASSVGQGLAYEQYF
- - TRBJ1-2 TRBV2 TGTGCCGGCGGGGAACGGGGTAGGGGCTACACCTTC CAGGERGRGYTF
- - TRBJ2-5 TRBV18 TGTGCCAGCTCAAAACCCACAGTGCAGGGGCAAGAGACCCAGTACTTC CASSKPTVQGQETQYF
once TRBD1 TRBJ1-1 TRBV19 TGTGCCAGTACCACTCTCCCGGGGACAGGGAGAAGGGACACTGAAGCTTTCTTT CASTTLPGTGRRDTEAFF
- - TRBJ1-4 TRBV7-2 TGTGCCAGCAGCCCCCGTGGATCAGTGGCGAATGAAAAACTGTTTTTT CASSPRGSVANEKLFF
- - TRBJ1-2 TRBV2 TGTGCCAGCAGTGTAGGTGGGAGGGGTAACTATGGCTACACCTTC CASSVGGRGNYGYTF
- TRBD2 TRBJ2-1 TRBV6-4 TGTGCCAGCAGTGACTCTAGCGGGGGGGCCAATGAGCAGTTCTTC CASSDSSGGANEQFF
- - TRBJ1-1 TRBV14 TGTGCCAGCAGCCTGGGGTCGGTCACTGAAGCTTTCTTT CASSLGSVTEAFF
few TRBD2 TRBJ2-3 TRBV29-1 TGCAGCGTTGAAGATGGGAAGCGGGGAGGTTGGCAAGATACGCAGTATTTT CSVEDGKRGGWQDTQYF
- - TRBJ1-6 TRBV19 TGTGCCAGTAGTAACCGGGGCGGGGATTCACCCCTCCACTTT CASSNRGGDSPLHF
- - TRBJ2-7 TRBV5-1 TGCGCCAGCAGGGAAGCCTACGAGCAGTACTTC CASREAYEQYF
once - TRBJ2-1 TRBV6-1 TGTGCCAGCAGTGGCTTGAGAGATTTTCGCAATGAGCAGTTCTTC CASSGLRDFRNEQFF
- TRBD2 TRBJ2-1 TRBV9 TGTGCCAGCAGCCAGGCGGCGGGAGGGACCAATGAGCAGTTCTTC CASSQAAGGTNEQFF
- - TRBJ1-5 TRBV7-3 TGTGCCAGCAGCCTCACCCCGGGGCAGCCCCAGCATTTT CASSLTPGQPQHF
- - TRBJ2-7 TRBV7-6 TGTGCCAGCAGCTTAGTTTCTGGAGGAGGAGGTGAGCAGTACTTC CASSLVSGGGGEQYF
- TRBD1 TRBJ1-1 TRBV11-1 TGTGCCAGCAGCCCCAAGGGGGCGGACACTGAAGCTTTCTTT CASSPKGADTEAFF
- - TRBJ1-2 TRBV5-4 TGTGCCAGCAGACCCACCGTGGGAGGGGCGAGGGACTATGGCTACACCTTC CASRPTVGGARDYGYTF
few - TRBJ2-1 TRBV6-5 TGTGCCAGCAGTTACTCGGGGACCTCGGCCTTAAATGAGCAGTTCTTC CASSYSGTSALNEQFF
- - TRBJ2-2 TRBV5-1 TGCGCCAGCAGCTTAAGGCCGGACACCGGGGAGCTGTTTTTT CASSLRPDTGELFF
- - TRBJ2-3 TRBV30 TGTGCCTGGAATCAGTTAAACACAGATACGCAGTATTTT CAWNQLNTDTQYF
- TRBD1 TRBJ1-2 TRBV11-3 TGTGCCAGCAGCTTAACGGGACAGGGGGCCCTTGAAGAGGGCTACACCTTC CASSLTGQGALEEGYTF
- TRBD1 TRBJ1-2 TRBV7-9 TGTGCCAGCAGCTTAGCGGGACAGGGGTTAGATGGCTACACCTTC CASSLAGQGLDGYTF
once TRBD2 TRBJ2-1 TRBV9 TGTGCCAGCAGCGGGACTAGTGAGAATGAGCAGTTCTTC CASSGTSENEQFF